Listed below are T cell receptor beta chains from one sample, sequenced in a study of siplizumab effects on memory and regulatory T cells. The method was immunoSEQ multiplex PCR; TCRdb's version includes in-frame clones alone and lacks a portion of them. The sample has some 100,000 clones, roughly 95% seen once; the top ten hold around 0.029%. Sequenced sample: naive CD4+ T cells sorted from blood. Receptor source: a human donor in good health. The CDR3 runs from the conserved cysteine through the conserved F or W. The order of the fields is J gene, D gene, CDR3 length, V gene, clone size, CDR3 DNA, CDR3 protein. The D gene is left open where the match is weak. Clone size is given for some rows only: seen once, a few or many times, or a class if the clone is expanded.

>TRBJ2-1|.|14|TRBV18|.
TGTGCCAGCTCACTACTCAGCGGGTACAATGAGCAGTTCTTC
CASSLLSGYNEQFF
>TRBJ1-2|.|17|TRBV5-4|.
TGTGCCAGCAGCTTGGATGCGGGGGGCGCCCCTGGCTATGGCTACACCTTC
CASSLDAGGAPGYGYTF
>TRBJ1-2|TRBD1|14|TRBV6-5|.
TGTGCCAGCAGGCGACGACAGGGGGTCTATGGCTACACCTTC
CASRRRQGVYGYTF
>TRBJ2-7|TRBD1|11|TRBV30|.
TGTGCCACGGACAGGGGTAACGAGCAGTACTTC
CATDRGNEQYF
>TRBJ1-1|.|13|TRBV19|.
TGTGCCAGTAGGTGGGACCCAGGAACTGAAGCTTTCTTT
CASRWDPGTEAFF
>TRBJ2-3|.|13|TRBV5-6|.
TGTGCCAGCAGCTTGGGGGACCTCGATACGCAGTATTTT
CASSLGDLDTQYF
>TRBJ1-2|TRBD1|17|TRBV23-1|.
TGCGCCAGCAGTCAATTCAGCTACAGGGGCCTTAACTATGGCTACACCTTC
CASSQFSYRGLNYGYTF
>TRBJ2-5|.|14|TRBV6-1|.
TGTGCCAGCAGTGTAGGTGGGGGACAAGAGACCCAGTACTTC
CASSVGGGQETQYF
>TRBJ2-1|.|14|TRBV6-5|.
TGTGCCAGCAGTTACTATGCGGGGATGGGTGAGCAGTTCTTC
CASSYYAGMGEQFF
>TRBJ1-1|TRBD1|13|TRBV11-1|.
TGTGCCAGCAGCGTACAGGGGTCGACTGAAGCTTTCTTT
CASSVQGSTEAFF
>TRBJ1-6|TRBD1|13|TRBV6-5|few
TGTGCCAGCAGGGGACAGGTTCGTTCACCCCTCCACTTT
CASRGQVRSPLHF
>TRBJ1-1|.|14|TRBV6-5|.
TGTGCCAGCAGTATGACAGGCATAAACACTGAAGCTTTCTTT
CASSMTGINTEAFF
>TRBJ1-5|TRBD1|14|TRBV5-3|.
TGTGCCAGAAGTTGGACAGGGACTAATCAGCCCCAGCATTTT
CARSWTGTNQPQHF
>TRBJ1-2|.|13|TRBV2|few
TGTGCCAGCAGTGCCGAGACAGACTATGGCTACACCTTC
CASSAETDYGYTF
>TRBJ1-5|TRBD1|13|TRBV9|.
TGTGCCAGCAGCGGACAGGGTAGTCAGCCCCAGCATTTT
CASSGQGSQPQHF
>TRBJ1-4|.|13|TRBV28|.
TGTGCCATCTCGGACAGTCTTAATGAAAAACTGTTTTTT
CAISDSLNEKLFF
>TRBJ2-5|.|16|TRBV12-5|.
TGTGCTAGTGGTTTGACCCCGACCCGACTCCAAGAGACCCAGTACTTC
CASGLTPTRLQETQYF
>TRBJ1-2|.|14|TRBV11-2|.
TGTGCCAGCAGCTTAGAACCCAGGCTTTATGGCTACACCTTC
CASSLEPRLYGYTF